The following is a T cell receptor beta chain sequence with its context. This clone's antigen is unknown. Germline is not matched at one junction end, which may reflect a read error. Library construction relied on the immunoSEQ multiplex PCR assay. The multiplex PCR relied on a mix of 60 forward primers for TCR Vbeta segments and 13 reverse primers for TCR Jbeta segments. Amplification of the CDR3 region of rearranged TCR beta genes was performed with a multiplex PCR assay on genomic DNA. Amplified TCR beta libraries were sequenced as 87-base-pair reads on the Illumina HiSeq System. On the study's bioinformatics: In a later analysis, roughly 80 million unique TCR beta chains were counted across the roughly 610 repertoires, and around 10 million of these chains were shared by at least two donors. Raw reads were error-corrected and collapsed into unique sequences with a nearest-neighbor algorithm that merged closely related sequences to remove PCR and sequencing errors. V, D and J gene segments were assigned by aligning CDR3 sequences to IMGT reference sequences. Each retained sequence needed at least a six-nucleotide match to both a V gene segment and a J gene segment. Rearrangements were called productive when the CDR3 lacked stop codons and stayed in frame with V and J; all others were non-productive. Following IMGT convention, CDR3 was defined as the stretch from the second conserved V-encoded cysteine to the conserved J-encoded phenylalanine. Sequences without an unambiguous match to a single V gene segment were excluded from the earlier analysis of 450 to 650 of the donors. In an earlier analysis of roughly 500 of the donors, V segments were called functional above 56.7% productive rearrangements and were called segregating when the between-donor standard deviation exceeded 5%. A statistical classification framework was built for diagnosing cytomegalovirus status from the catalog of TCR beta chain sequences. In a later analysis, V and J genes were assigned by comparing TCR nucleotide sequences against IMGT/GENE-DB human TR gene sequences. The TCRdist pipeline was used in a later analysis to assign CDR3 sequences and most-parsimonious VDJ recombination scenarios. In a later analysis, each TCR beta chain was defined by its CDR3 amino acid sequence together with its V-gene family, and reads without a unique V-gene family were excluded. A later analysis removed 550 to 700 highly shared, low-generation-probability nucleotide sequences to deal with suspected cross-contamination and a sequencing artifact. In a later analysis, a clonal expansion index for each public chain was calculated from normalized within-repertoire ranks of inferred template counts. A later analysis computed generation probabilities with a VDJ recombination model fitted to out-of-frame rearrangements, and checked the results against IGoR. A later analysis scored TCR-TCR, TCR-HLA and TCR-CMV co-occurrence with hypergeometric tests, applying a repertoire-size bias correction to TCR pairs. A later analysis estimated false discovery rates by permuting HLA or CMV assignments 20 times. A later analysis grouped co-occurring TCRs with DBSCAN, adding TCRdist sequence similarity when clustering within HLA-allele-positive subsets. Repertoires with fewer than 30,000 or more than 120,000 public chains were left out of co-occurrence clustering, as were a handful of repertoires with anomalous nucleotide sharing. The source is immuneACCESS, and TCRdb retained only in-frame sequences with V and J called. Part of the clones is not carried over; for the studies checked, unresolved V genes explain less than half of this, and the remainder is unexplained. V and J calls and clone size are given by that table; D and trimming were obtained from the DNA. Within this sample are 150,000 to 200,000 clones, with roughly 90% of them counted one time only. Over 0.2% of the sample is in the top ten clones.

This record belongs to a study of cytomegalovirus exposure and HLA in healthy donors (dated by TCRdb to about 2017). Study-wide context: An earlier analysis of 550 to 700 of the donors reported 250 to 300 Gb of sequence data and 100 million to 130 million unique TCR beta sequences from 150 million to 200 million T cells. A later analysis re-examined previously published TCR beta repertoires from more than 650 donors and added high-resolution HLA genotyping to investigate patterns of TCR occurrence. The study used immunosequencing to profile the T cell repertoires of around 600 subjects and linked those repertoires to cytomegalovirus serostatus. The later analysis used no new phenotypic data to find candidate immune exposures, relying instead on TCR beta sequences and their occurrence across donors. Across 300 to 400 genotyped donors of the cohort, an average of roughly 230,000 unique TCR beta nucleotide sequences per donor were sequenced, and 15% to 20% of those sequences were non-productive. Typing coverage varied by locus: 629-630 donors for A, B, C, DRB1 and DQB1; 522 for DQA1; some 610 for DPA1; roughly 450 for DPB1. An earlier analysis of some 500 of the donors used high-throughput TCR beta sequencing to judge whether each TCR beta V gene segment behaved as functional or pseudogenic. Among the roughly 430 genotyped donors, around 81% belonged to the genetic ancestry cluster associated with self-reported Caucasian donors. A separate validation cohort of some 130 different subjects was used in addition to the approximately 610-subject first cohort. Donor age, sex, ethnicity and CMV serostatus were collected together with the repertoire data. The aim of the study was to test whether cataloging public T cell receptors could identify signatures of past pathogen exposure. To predict cytomegalovirus infection status, the study brought together high-throughput TCR immunosequencing, statistical association of individual TCRs with disease status, and machine learning. In a later genetic analysis, genome-wide SNP genotypes for about three fifths of the 666 donors were used, and that subset was treated as a discovery cohort. Several DR-DQ haplotypes were handled as single units for association and clustering because linkage in the cohort was strong. All discovery cohort repertoires had been generated using a single sequencing platform. An early release covering approximately 600 HLA-typed donors comprised 250 to 350 gigabases of sequencing data and around 80 million unique TCR sequences. HLA typing covered class I and class II loci at four-digit resolution. Broad study findings and their caveats: According to a later genetic analysis, donors in an Asian-associated ancestry cluster had fewer N-insertions in productive TCRs than the roughly 670-donor mean. The sequencing pipeline was judged likely to have produced a cluster of highly shared sequence variants as a technical artifact. The authors suggested that the approach could potentially be extended to other disease states and immunological phenotypes. Most TCR sequences were observed very rarely across donors, whereas some public TCRs were present in many individuals. Correlated functional status among segregating V segments might be attributable to linkage disequilibrium, but an unknown experimental factor could not be ruled out. In a later analysis, HLA-associated TCR beta chains showed more clonal expansion and lower generation probabilities than non-associated chains that were equally common. The cohort was sequenced for TCR beta chains only, and without alpha or paired-chain data the features that could be detected were limited. Several of the top co-occurrence clusters appeared to be linked to parvovirus B19, influenza, CMV and Epstein-Barr virus, according to a later analysis. Because HLA typing was unavailable for some donors at each locus, only the typed subset was used in association tests. A total of 150 or so TCR beta chains were listed by the study as associated with cytomegalovirus. In a later genetic analysis, a missense DCLRE1C variant was associated with V-gene and J-gene trimming of TCR beta chains, and the association was replicated in an independent cohort. Presence/absence analyses assumed roughly uniform sequencing depth across donors, an assumption that may not hold. In vitro tests confirmed that three of the cytomegalovirus-associated TCR beta chains recognize cytomegalovirus antigens. A later analysis found that most CMV-associated TCR beta chains appeared HLA-restricted, with HLA associations seemingly driven largely by CMV exposure. When HLA alleles, especially DR and DQ, strongly co-occurred, TCR associations were difficult to assign to individual alleles. Because the 87-base-pair reads could not distinguish some IMGT-functional V segments, including TRBV6-2 and TRBV6-3, those segments were excluded. The only immune exposure information available for the cohort was CMV serostatus. Roughly 17 rarely observed V segments, including chromosome 9 orphons, were excluded from the earlier analysis of 550 to 700 of the donors because counts were too low. According to a later analysis, TCR association rates differed among HLA loci, with DRB1 alleles showing the most associated TCRs and HLA-C alleles showing the fewest. The classifier was reported to diagnose cytomegalovirus status with high specificity and sensitivity in both the original and validation cohorts. At a false discovery rate of 0.05, a later analysis linked under 20,000 TCR beta sequences to specific HLA alleles. In an earlier analysis of about 540 of the donors, most TCR beta V segments were observed in productive rearrangements about 87% or about 30% of the time, broadly matching IMGT annotations. A further reported finding was that TCR beta sequences accurately predicted the HLA-A and HLA-B alleles for most subjects in the first cohort.

In total, more than 500 healthy bone marrow donors made up the cohort. At the time of sampling, all cohort members were nominally healthy, though unrecorded immune exposures were likely present. The donor was CMV seronegative and was included in the group of a few hundred seronegative cohort members. A peripheral blood sample was provided by each donor, and peripheral blood mononuclear cells were used for TCR beta sequencing. The Qiagen DNeasy Blood Extraction Kit was used to extract genomic DNA from the blood cell samples. The CDR3, cysteine through phenylalanine, is 15 amino acids long. This entry keeps only the CDR3 DNA: 45 bases, framed from base 1. Based on the germline V gene (reference sequence), the CDR1 and CDR2 sequences are SEHNR and FQNEAQ.

The source material was PBMCs. This receptor was taken from a girl under two years old in good health and CMV-seronegative. The sequence joins TRBV7-9 to TRBJ1-4; the D segment cannot be called with confidence. The bases are TGTTCCAGCAGCTTATTCGACACGCGAAATGAAAAACTGTTTTTT. Translated, it reads CSSSLFDTRNEKLFF.